Below, 7 T cell receptor beta chains from the same sample are listed, as sequenced in a study of PD-1 blockade in classical Hodgkin lymphoma. Time point in this sample: newly diagnosed, previously untreated cHL patient sample. Isolation of CD8+ T cells from thawed PBMCs used magnetic negative selection. Libraries were prepared by immunoSEQ multiplex PCR; TCRdb keeps only in-frame clonotypes and omits some of them. In the table there are roughly 21,000 clones, 80% to 90% of which are singletons. The specimen was CD8+ T cells from blood. The receptors were sampled from a human donor with classical Hodgkin lymphoma.

This chain uses TRBV27 with TRBJ2-7; unclear D gene. Germline lookup yields CDR1 MNHEY and CDR2 SMNVEV (reference sequence). The CDR3 loop spans 13 amino acids. The V end was cut by 2 bases, the J end by 2 bases, with 7 bases between. CDR3 sequence (DNA): TGTGCCAGCAGTTTAACCGGTACCTACGAGCAGTACTTC. Amino acid sequence: CASSLTGTYEQYF.

This chain connects TRBV13 to TRBJ1-3; no firm D call. Trimming stripped 3 bases from V and 0 bases from J, with 9 bases between. Germline CDR1 reads PRHDT; CDR2 reads FYEKMQ (reference sequence). This CDR3 spans 15 amino acids. CDR3 DNA sequence: TGTGCCAGCAGCTTTCCCCTAGACTCTGGAAACACCATATATTTT. This encodes CASSFPLDSGNTIYF.

The chain recombines TRBV19 with TRBJ1-1; possibly TRBD1 for D (6 bases). There are 14 residues in the CDR3. The germline V and J ends were trimmed by 6 bases and 5 bases, with 16 bases remaining between them. CDR1 is LNHDA and CDR2 is SQIVND in the germline V gene (reference sequence). The CDR3 loop reads CASSLRGGWTEAFF. The CDR3 nucleotides read TGTGCCAGTAGCCTGAGAGGGGGGTGGACTGAAGCTTTCTTT.

This clone was seen more than once but under ten times. This chain uses TRBV25-1 with TRBJ2-7; D unclear. The CDR3 totals 12 residues. Between the trimmed V and J ends, which lost 3 bases and 2 bases, there was a span of 5 bases. Per germline, CDR1 MGHDK and CDR2 SYGVNS. This CDR3 reads CASSEVTYEQYF. The DNA of the CDR3 is TGTGCCAGCAGTGAGGTAACCTACGAGCAGTACTTC.

This chain joins TRBV6-5 and TRBJ2-7; 10 positions agree with TRBD2. Germline V lookup: CDR1 MNHEY, CDR2 SVGAGI. J gave up 3 bases and V 0 bases, and 5 bases lay outside the gene matches. The CDR3 runs to 16 residues. The CDR3: CASSYSGLAEVYEQYF. CDR3 bases: TGTGCCAGCAGTTACTCCGGACTAGCGGAGGTCTACGAGCAGTACTTC.

This chain uses TRBV5-1 with TRBJ1-5, with a tentative D call TRBD1 (5 bases). This CDR3 spans 15 amino acids. Trimming left V 0 bases short and J 0 bases short, with 7 bases between. Germline V gene lookup returns CDR1 SGHRS and CDR2 YFSETQ. The CDR3 is CASSLVGGSNQPQHF. For the CDR3, the DNA is TGCGCCAGCAGCTTGGTGGGGGGTAGCAATCAGCCCCAGCATTTT.

The CDR3 loop reads CASSGGIVIGMMNTEAFF. CDR3 nucleotide sequence: TGTGCCAGCAGTGGGGGAATAGTTATCGGGATGATGAACACTGAAGCTTTCTTT. The chain carries TRBV2 and TRBJ1-1; D is undetermined. Germline values: CDR1 SNHLY, CDR2 FYNNEI. This CDR3 region has 18 residues. Deletions cut 4 bases from V and 0 bases from J, with 21 bases between.